Listed here are 7 T cell receptor beta chains from one sample, sequenced in a study of T cell repertoires in cytomegalovirus infection. TCRdb re-derived calls from the reads in MiXCR, one entry per CDR3 protein. The sample has just under 550,000 distinct CDR3 sequences; 26% are singletons. What was sequenced was PBMCs. The receptors were gathered from a human donor in good health (CMV status not recorded). Some clones in this sample may be carry-over from other donors' samples.

The chain is built from TRBV20-1 and TRBJ1-4; D gene unclear. CDR1 and CDR2 from the germline V gene are DFQATT and SNEGSKA (reference sequence). Trimming removed 4 bases at V and 0 bases at J, with 9 bases between. The CDR3 has 14 residues. The CDR3 loop reads CSATFPSTNEKLFF. The CDR3 region has the DNA TGCAGTGCTACGTTCCCCTCAACTAATGAAAAACTGTTTTTT.

This clonotype was recorded many times. The J gene is TRBJ2-3, the V gene TRBV27; D is perhaps TRBD1 (6 bases). Between the trimmed V and J ends, which lost 7 bases and 3 bases, there was a span of 8 bases. The CDR3 consists of 12 residues. Germline V lookup: CDR1 MNHEY, CDR2 SMNVEV (reference sequence). In DNA form, the CDR3 reads TGTGCCAGCACCACAGGGACAGATACGCAGTATTTT. Encoded protein: CASTTGTDTQYF.

For this clonotype: Its ends do not fully match the called genes, so a read error is possible. The gene calls are TRBV11-2 and TRBJ2-2; the D gene is possibly TRBD1 (6 bases). This CDR3 region has 19 residues. Germline CDR1 is SGHAT and CDR2 is FQNNGV. The CDR3 DNA sequence: TGTGCCAGCACCTTACGGGATGCCGTGTTGGGGGCAAACACCGGGGAGCTGTTTTTT. It codes for CASTLRDAVLGANTGELFF.

This clonotype occurred a few times. This chain connects TRBV19 to TRBJ2-1; D is perhaps TRBD2 (6 bases). The CDR3 contains 14 residues. Germline loops: CDR1 LNHDA, CDR2 SQIVND (reference sequence). V lost 4 bases and J 7 bases, leaving 14 bases between the germline ends. The DNA for the CDR3 is TGTGCCAGTAGTACCTCGGGACTGCCTAATGAGCAGTTCTTC. This sequence encodes CASSTSGLPNEQFF. The variable domain in full, completed from reference TRBV19 and TRBJ2-1, reads DGGITQSPKYLFRKEGQNVTLSCEQNLNHDAMYWYRQDPGQGLRLIYYSQIVNDFQKGDIAEGYSVSREKKESFPLTVTSAQKNPTAFYLCASSTSGLPNEQFFGPGTRLTVL.

A few counts support this clonotype. The gene calls are TRBV6-2 or TRBV6-3 and TRBJ2-1, with 7 bases aligning to TRBD2. The length of the CDR3 is 14 residues. CDR1 and CDR2 (germline): MNHEY, SVGEGT. The J segment lost 10 bases and the V segment lost 7 bases, leaving 13 bases of the junction unmatched. DNA of the CDR3: TGTGCCAGCAATACCAGGACTAGACATCGGGAGCAGTTCTTC. Translation gives CASNTRTRHREQFF.

The chain combines TRBV19 with TRBJ1-1, with D unresolved. The length of the CDR3 is 14 residues. The germline gives CDR1 LNHDA, CDR2 SQIVND (reference sequence). Trimming took 5 bases from V and 4 from J, leaving 14 bases between them. The CDR3 loop is CASSPGRRGTEAFF. In DNA form, the CDR3 reads TGTGCCAGTAGTCCAGGCCGACGAGGCACTGAAGCTTTCTTT.

The V and J genes are TRBV2 and TRBJ2-3; unclear D gene. Germline lookup yields CDR1 SNHLY and CDR2 FYNNEI. CDR3 length: 13 residues. Trimming removed 0 bases from V and 3 bases from J, with 4 bases in between. As DNA, the CDR3 is TGTGCCAGCAGTGAAGCCCGGACAGATACGCAGTATTTT. The encoded protein is CASSEARTDTQYF.